This T cell receptor (beta chain) came from a study of molecular identifiers for immune sequencing clone quantification. Previously described methods and listed TCR primers were employed for the bulk TCR libraries. Using its own MiXCR run on the PCR reads, TCRdb lists one record per CDR3 protein. This sample carries roughly 50,000 distinct CDR3 sequences, around 33% of them seen once, and the ten largest clones take around 4%. This CDR3 is 15 amino acids long. This clonotype was seen many times. Sequencing input: naive CD8+ T cells from blood, with Jurkat cell RNA spiked in. Sample subset: FACS-sorted CD8+CD4-CCR7+CD45RA+ naive T cells. This sequence joins TRBV21-1 and TRBJ2-4; the table's D call of TRBD2 was not tested on the DNA. TRBV21-1 is noted as a pseudogene. This TCR derives from a human donor in good health. Some libraries in this study had Jurkat cell RNA spiked in. CDR3 nucleotide sequence: TGTGCCAGCAGAGGACTAGCGGGAAGAAAAAACATTCAGTACTTC. Its translation: CASRGLAGRKNIQYF.